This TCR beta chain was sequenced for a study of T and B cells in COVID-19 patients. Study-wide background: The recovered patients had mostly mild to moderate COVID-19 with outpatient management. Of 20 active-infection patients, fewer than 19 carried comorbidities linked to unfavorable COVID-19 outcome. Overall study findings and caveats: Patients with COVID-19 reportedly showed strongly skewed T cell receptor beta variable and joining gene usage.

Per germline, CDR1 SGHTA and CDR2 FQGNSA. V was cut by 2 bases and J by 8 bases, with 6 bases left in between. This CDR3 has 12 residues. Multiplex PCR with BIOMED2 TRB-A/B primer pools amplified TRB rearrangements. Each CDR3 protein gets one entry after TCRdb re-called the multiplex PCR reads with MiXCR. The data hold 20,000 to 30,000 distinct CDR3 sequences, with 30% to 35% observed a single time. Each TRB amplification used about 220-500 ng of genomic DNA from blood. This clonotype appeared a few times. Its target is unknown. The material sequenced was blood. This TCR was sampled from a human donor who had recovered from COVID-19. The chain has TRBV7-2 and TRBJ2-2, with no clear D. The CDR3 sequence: CASSLYEGELFF. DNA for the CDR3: TGTGCCAGCAGCTTATATGAGGGGGAGCTGTTTTTT.